This entry concerns a single T cell receptor beta chain. This clonotype was seen at least ten times. What this receptor recognizes is not known. No base quality values were provided; no much bigger clone lies one nucleotide off. The germline V gene yields SGDLS for CDR1 and YYNGEE for CDR2. Trimming takes 4 bases from V and 8 bases from J, and the germline ends sit 13 bases apart. The CDR3 covers 13 residues, taking in both the cysteine and the phenylalanine. The CDR3 DNA has 39 bases and is translated from base 1. These data originate in a study of CD8+CD57+ T cells in acquired aplastic anemia (dated by TCRdb to 2017 to 2018). Broadly, across the study: DNA extracted from sorted CD4+ and CD8+ cells had a mean of approximately 3.4 ug, with a range of roughly 0.18 to 27.4 ug. CD8+CD57+ expansion was defined as a frequency above the mean frequency observed in healthy subjects.

Flow cytometry had shown CD8+CD57+ cell expansion in the patients selected for sequencing. Every patient had a diagnosis of severe acquired aplastic anemia based on International Study of Aplastic Anemia and Agranulocytosis and Camitta criteria. No patient had received any therapy when blood was sampled. In the study, sorted CD4+ and CD8+ blood T cells from patients with severe aplastic anemia and from healthy subjects underwent deep sequencing of TCR repertoires. In the USA, patient enrollment took place under clinicaltrials.gov protocols 00001620, 01623167, 00001397, 00071045, 00081523 and 00961064. Ficoll-Paque density gradient centrifugation was used to isolate peripheral blood mononuclear cells. Before DNA extraction, CD4+ and CD8+ T cells were sorted with FACS or magnetic beads. The research as a whole found: Roughly 29 CD8+ CDR3 sequences were found to be shared between patients and controls, but these sequences appeared to be highly expressed in patients and within the immunodominant clones of the patients. Patients and healthy controls showed no significant difference in CD8+ Simpson's diversity (P=0.060).

Genomic DNA was used as template for profiling of TCR beta VDJ combinations and CDR3 sequences. TCR repertoire sequencing was run on an Illumina HiSeq 2000. Regarding the original processing steps: Repertoire assessment relied on Simpson's diversity index, CDR3 size and DJ length profiles, and TRBV/TRBJ rearrangement plots. The most abundant DNA sequence in the deep sequencing data was defined as the immunodominant clone. CDR3 amino acid sequences were screened for sharing across subjects and compared with published repertoires and the VDJdb database. TCRdb reran the public reads through fastp at Q25 and MiXCR, keeping productive beta chains. Rows matching on CDR3 protein sequence are summarized as one entry with the most common DNA and genes. The V and J calls reflect TCRdb's pipeline rather than the authors' work. For this sample the table gives 170,000 or so distinct CDR3 sequences, of which around 63% were detected only once. More than 40% of the sample goes to the ten largest clones.

The sequence derives from a human donor with aplastic anemia. The chain is assembled from TRBV9 and TRBJ1-3; the D gene cannot be named for sure. Sequenced input: sorted CD4+, CD8+, or CD8+CD57+ T cells (not recorded which) from PBMCs. The nucleotide sequence reads as follows: TGTGCCAGCAGCTACAACCCTGAGGACACCATATATTTT. This sequence encodes CASSYNPEDTIYF.